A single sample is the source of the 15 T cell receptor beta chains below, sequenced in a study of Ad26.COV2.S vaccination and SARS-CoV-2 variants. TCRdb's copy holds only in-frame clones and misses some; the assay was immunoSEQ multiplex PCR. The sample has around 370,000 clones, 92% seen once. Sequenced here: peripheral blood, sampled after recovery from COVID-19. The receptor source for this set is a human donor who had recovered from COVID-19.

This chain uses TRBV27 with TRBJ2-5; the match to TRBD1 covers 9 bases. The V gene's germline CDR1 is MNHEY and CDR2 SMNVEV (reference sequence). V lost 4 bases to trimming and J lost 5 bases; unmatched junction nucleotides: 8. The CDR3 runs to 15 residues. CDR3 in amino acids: CASSSTHGTGETQYF. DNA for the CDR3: TGTGCCAGCAGTTCCACCCACGGGACAGGGGAGACCCAGTACTTC.

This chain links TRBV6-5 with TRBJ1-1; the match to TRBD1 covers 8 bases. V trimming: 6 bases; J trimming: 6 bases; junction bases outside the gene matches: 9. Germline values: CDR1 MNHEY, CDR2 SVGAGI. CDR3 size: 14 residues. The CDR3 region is CASRRPGGVAEAFF. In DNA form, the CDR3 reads TGTGCCAGCAGGCGACCAGGGGGCGTCGCTGAAGCTTTCTTT.

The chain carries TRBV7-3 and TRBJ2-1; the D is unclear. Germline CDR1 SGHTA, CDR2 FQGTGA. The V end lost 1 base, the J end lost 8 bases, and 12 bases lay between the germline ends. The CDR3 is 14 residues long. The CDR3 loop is CASSLSPLGDEQFF. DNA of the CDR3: TGTGCCAGCAGCTTAAGTCCCCTCGGCGATGAGCAGTTCTTC.

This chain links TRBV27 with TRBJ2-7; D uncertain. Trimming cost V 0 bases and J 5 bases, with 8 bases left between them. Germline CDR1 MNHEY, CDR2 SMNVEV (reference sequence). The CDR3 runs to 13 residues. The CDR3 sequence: CASSLSWLDEQYF. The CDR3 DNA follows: TGTGCCAGCAGTTTATCATGGTTAGACGAGCAGTACTTC.

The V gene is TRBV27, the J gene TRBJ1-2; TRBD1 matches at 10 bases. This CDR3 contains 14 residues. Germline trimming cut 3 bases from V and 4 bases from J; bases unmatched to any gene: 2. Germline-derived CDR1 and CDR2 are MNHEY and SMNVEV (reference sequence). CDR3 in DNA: TGTGCCAGCAGTTTGGACAGGGGGGTCTATGGCTACACCTTC. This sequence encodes CASSLDRGVYGYTF.

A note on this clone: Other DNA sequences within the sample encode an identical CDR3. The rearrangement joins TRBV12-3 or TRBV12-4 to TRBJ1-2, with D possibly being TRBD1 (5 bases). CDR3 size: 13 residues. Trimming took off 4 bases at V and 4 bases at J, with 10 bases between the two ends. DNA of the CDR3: TGTGCCAGCAGTTCCGGGCAGGGCTATGGCTACACCTTC. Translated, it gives CASSSGQGYGYTF.

CDR3 residues: CASSLGQGASYEQYF. In DNA form, the CDR3 reads TGTGCCAGCAGCCTTGGACAGGGGGCTTCCTACGAGCAGTACTTC. The chain combines TRBV3-1 (or the pseudogene TRBV3-2) with TRBJ2-7; 11 nucleotides align to TRBD1. The CDR3 totals 15 residues. Germline loops: CDR1 LGHDT, CDR2 YNNKEL (reference sequence). V gave up 4 bases and J gave up 1 base; unmatched junction bases: 3.

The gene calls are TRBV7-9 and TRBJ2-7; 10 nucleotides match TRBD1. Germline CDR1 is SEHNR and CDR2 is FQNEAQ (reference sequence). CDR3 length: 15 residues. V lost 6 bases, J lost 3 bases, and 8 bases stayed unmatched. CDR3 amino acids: CASSPARDRGYEQYF. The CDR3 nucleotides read TGTGCCAGCAGTCCCGCACGGGACAGGGGCTACGAGCAGTACTTC. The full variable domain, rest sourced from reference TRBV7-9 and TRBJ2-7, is DTGVSQNPRHKITKRGQNVTFRCDPISEHNRLYWYRQTLGQGPEFLTYFQNEAQLEKSRLLSDRFSAERPKGSFSTLEIQRTEQGDSAMYLCASSPARDRGYEQYFGPGTRLTVT.

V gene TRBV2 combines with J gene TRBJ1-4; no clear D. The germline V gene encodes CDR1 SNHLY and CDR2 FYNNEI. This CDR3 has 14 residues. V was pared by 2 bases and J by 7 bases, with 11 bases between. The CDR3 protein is CASSERMNREKLFF. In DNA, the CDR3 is TGTGCCAGCAGTGAAAGGATGAACCGTGAAAAACTGTTTTTT. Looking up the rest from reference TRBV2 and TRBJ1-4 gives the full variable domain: EPEVTQTPSHQVTQMGQEVILRCVPISNHLYFYWYRQILGQKVEFLVSFYNNEISEKSEIFDDQFSVERPDGSNFTLKIRSTKLEDSAMYFCASSERMNREKLFFGSGTQLSVL.

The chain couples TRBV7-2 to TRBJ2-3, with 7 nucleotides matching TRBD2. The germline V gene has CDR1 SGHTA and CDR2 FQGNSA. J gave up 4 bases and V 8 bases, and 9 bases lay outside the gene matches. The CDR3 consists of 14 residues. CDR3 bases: TGTGCCAGCGGGCATGGACTAGGGGCAGATACGCAGTATTTT. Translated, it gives CASGHGLGADTQYF.

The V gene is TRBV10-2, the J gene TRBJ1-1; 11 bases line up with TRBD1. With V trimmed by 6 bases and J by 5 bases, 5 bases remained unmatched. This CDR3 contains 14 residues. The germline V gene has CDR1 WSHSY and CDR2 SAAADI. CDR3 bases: TGCGCCAGCAGAAACGGGACAGGGGGAACTGAAGCTTTCTTT. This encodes CASRNGTGGTEAFF.

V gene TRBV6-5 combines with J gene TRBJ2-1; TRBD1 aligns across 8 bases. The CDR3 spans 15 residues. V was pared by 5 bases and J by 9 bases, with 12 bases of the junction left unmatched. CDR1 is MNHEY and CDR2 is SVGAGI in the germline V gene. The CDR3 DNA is TGTGCCAGCAGTAACCAGACAGGGGTCGACCGTGAGCAGTTCTTC. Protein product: CASSNQTGVDREQFF.

Written as DNA, the CDR3 is TGTGCCAGCAGCTTAAAAGCCAATTCACCCCTCCACTTT. Its translation: CASSLKANSPLHF. This sequence joins TRBV7-8 and TRBJ1-6, with no clear D. Between the trimmed V and J ends, which lost 2 bases and 7 bases, there was a span of 6 bases. Germline values: CDR1 SGHVS, CDR2 FQNEAQ. This CDR3 contains 13 residues. The complete variable domain, with remaining parts taken from reference TRBV7-8 and TRBJ1-6, reads GAGVSQSPRYKVAKRGQDVALRCDPISGHVSLFWYQQALGQGPEFLTYFQNEAQLDKSGLPSDRFFAERPEGSVSTLKIQRTQQEDSAVYLCASSLKANSPLHFGNGTRLTVT.

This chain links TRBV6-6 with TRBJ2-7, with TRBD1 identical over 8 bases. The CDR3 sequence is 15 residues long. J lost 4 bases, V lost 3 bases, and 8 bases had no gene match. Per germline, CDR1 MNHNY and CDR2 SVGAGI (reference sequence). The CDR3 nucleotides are TGTGCCAGCAGTTATCTCCAGGGGGCTGGTTACGAGCAGTACTTC. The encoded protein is CASSYLQGAGYEQYF.

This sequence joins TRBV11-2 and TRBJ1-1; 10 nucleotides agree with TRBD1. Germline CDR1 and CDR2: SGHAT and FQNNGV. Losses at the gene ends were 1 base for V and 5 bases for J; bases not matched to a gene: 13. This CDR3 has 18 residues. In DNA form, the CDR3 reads TGTGCCAGCAGCTTAGGGCGCGGGACAGGGGCACGGGGGACTGAAGCTTTCTTT. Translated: CASSLGRGTGARGTEAFF. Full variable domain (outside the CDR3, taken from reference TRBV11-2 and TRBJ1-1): EAGVAQSPRYKIIEKRQSVAFWCNPISGHATLYWYQQILGQGPKLLIQFQNNGVVDDSQLPKDRFSAERLKGVDSTLKIQPAKLEDSAVYLCASSLGRGTGARGTEAFFGQGTRLTVV.